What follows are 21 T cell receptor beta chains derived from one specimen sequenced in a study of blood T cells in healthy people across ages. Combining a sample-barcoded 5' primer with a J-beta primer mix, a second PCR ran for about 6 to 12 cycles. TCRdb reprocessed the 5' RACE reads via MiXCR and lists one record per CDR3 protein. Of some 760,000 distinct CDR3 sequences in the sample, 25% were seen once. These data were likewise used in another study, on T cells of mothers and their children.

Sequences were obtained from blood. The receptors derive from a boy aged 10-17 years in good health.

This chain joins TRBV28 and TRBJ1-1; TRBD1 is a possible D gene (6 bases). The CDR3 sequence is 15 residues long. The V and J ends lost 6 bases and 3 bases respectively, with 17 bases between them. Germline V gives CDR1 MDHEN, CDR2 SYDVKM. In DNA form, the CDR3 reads TGTGCCAGCAGCCCCTCGGGGGGGGGCCACACTGAAGCTTTCTTT. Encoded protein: CASSPSGGGHTEAFF.

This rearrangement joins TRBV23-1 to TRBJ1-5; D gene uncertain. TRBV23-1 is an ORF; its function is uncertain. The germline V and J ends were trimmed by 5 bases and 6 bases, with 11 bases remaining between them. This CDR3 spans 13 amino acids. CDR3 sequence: CASSRSRCQPQHF. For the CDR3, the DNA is TGCGCCAGCAGTAGGAGCAGGTGTCAGCCCCAGCATTTT.

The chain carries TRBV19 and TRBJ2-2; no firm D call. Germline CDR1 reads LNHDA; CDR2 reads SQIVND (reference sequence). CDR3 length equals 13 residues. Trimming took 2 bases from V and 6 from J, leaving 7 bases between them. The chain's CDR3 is CASSILEAGELFF. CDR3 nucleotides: TGTGCCAGTAGTATATTGGAAGCCGGGGAGCTGTTTTTT.

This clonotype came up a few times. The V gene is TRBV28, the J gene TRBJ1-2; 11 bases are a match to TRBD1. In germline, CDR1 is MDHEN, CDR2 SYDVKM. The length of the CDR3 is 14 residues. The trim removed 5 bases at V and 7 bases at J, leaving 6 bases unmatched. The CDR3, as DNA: TGTGCCAGCAGTCCGTGGACAGGGGGCAGTGGCTACACCTTC. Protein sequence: CASSPWTGGSGYTF.

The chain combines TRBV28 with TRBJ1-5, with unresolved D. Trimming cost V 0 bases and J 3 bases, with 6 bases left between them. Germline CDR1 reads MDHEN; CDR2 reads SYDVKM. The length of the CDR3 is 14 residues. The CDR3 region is CASSLWQINQPQHF. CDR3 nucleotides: TGTGCCAGCAGTTTATGGCAGATCAATCAGCCCCAGCATTTT.

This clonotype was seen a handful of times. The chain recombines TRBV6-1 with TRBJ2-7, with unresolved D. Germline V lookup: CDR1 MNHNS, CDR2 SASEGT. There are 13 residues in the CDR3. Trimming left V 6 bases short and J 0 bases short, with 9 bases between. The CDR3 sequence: CASSVPLSYEQYF. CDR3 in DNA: TGTGCCAGCAGCGTACCCCTCTCCTACGAGCAGTACTTC.

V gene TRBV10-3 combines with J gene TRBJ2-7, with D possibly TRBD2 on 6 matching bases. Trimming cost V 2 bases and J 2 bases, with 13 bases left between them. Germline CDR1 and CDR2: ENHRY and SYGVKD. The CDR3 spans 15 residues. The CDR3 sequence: CAISEDRGLPYEQYF. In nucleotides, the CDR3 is TGTGCCATCAGTGAGGACCGGGGGTTGCCCTACGAGCAGTACTTC.

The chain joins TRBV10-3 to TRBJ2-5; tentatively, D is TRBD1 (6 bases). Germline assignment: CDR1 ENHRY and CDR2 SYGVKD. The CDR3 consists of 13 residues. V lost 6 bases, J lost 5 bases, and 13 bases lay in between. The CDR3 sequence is CAIRQGRDETQYF. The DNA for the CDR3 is TGTGCCATCAGACAGGGCCGAGACGAGACCCAGTACTTC.

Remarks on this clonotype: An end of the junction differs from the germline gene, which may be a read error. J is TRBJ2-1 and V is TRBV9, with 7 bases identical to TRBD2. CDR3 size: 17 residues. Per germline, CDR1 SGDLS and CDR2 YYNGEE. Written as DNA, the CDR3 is TGTGCCAGCAGCGTGGGGCTAGCGGTGAGCTCCCACAATGAGCAGTTCTTC. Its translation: CASSVGLAVSSHNEQFF.

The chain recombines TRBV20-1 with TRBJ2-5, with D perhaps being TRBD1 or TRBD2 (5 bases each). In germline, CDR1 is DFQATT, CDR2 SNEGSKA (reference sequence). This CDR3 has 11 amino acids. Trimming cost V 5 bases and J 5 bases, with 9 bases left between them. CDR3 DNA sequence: TGCAGTGCTGGGGGTGGGGAGACCCAGTACTTC. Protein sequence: CSAGGGETQYF.

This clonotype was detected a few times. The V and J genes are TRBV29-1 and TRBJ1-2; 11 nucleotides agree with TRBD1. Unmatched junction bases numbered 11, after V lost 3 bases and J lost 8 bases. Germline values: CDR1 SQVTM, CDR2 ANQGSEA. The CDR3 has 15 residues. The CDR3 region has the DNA TGCAGCGTTGACACTAGGACAGGGGGCGCTTACGGCTACACCTTC. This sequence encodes CSVDTRTGGAYGYTF.

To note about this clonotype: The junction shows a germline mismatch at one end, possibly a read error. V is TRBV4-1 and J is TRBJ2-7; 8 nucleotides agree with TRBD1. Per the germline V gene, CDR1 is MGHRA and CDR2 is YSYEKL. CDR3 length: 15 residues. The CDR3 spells CASGQIGQGRGEQYF. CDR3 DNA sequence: TGCGCCAGCGGCCAAATCGGACAGGGACGGGGGGAGCAGTACTTC.

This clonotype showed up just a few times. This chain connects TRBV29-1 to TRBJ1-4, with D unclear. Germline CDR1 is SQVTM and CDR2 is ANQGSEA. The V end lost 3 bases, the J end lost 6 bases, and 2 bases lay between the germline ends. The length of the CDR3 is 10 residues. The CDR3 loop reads CSVEDEKLFF. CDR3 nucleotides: TGCAGCGTTGAGGATGAAAAACTGTTTTTT. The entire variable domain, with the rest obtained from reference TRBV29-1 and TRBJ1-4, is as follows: SAVISQKPSRDICQRGTSLTIQCQVDSQVTMMFWYRQQPGQSLTLIATANQGSEATYESGFVIDKFPISRPNLTFSTLTVSNMSPEDSSIYLCSVEDEKLFFGSGTQLSVL.

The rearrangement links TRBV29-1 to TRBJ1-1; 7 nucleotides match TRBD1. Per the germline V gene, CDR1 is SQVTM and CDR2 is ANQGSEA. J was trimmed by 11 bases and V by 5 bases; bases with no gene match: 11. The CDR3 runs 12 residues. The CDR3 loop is CSVPQGVLGAFF. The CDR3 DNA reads TGCAGCGTTCCTCAGGGGGTCTTAGGGGCTTTCTTT.

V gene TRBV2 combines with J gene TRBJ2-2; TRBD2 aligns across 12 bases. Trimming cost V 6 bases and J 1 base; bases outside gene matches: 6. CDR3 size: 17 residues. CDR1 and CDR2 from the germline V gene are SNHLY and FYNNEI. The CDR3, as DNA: TGTGCCAGCAGCCTGACTAGCGGGGGATTGAACACCGGGGAGCTGTTTTTT. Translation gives CASSLTSGGLNTGELFF.

CDR3 protein: CASSPGVDLAKNIQYF. The CDR3 region has the DNA TGTGCCAGCAGCCCAGGGGTGGATCTAGCCAAAAACATTCAGTACTTC. This chain links TRBV6-6 with TRBJ2-4; tentative D call: TRBD1 (6 bases). Germline V lookup: CDR1 MNHNY, CDR2 SVGAGI (reference sequence). V was clipped by 6 bases and J by 0 bases, with 15 bases between them. This CDR3 comprises 16 residues.

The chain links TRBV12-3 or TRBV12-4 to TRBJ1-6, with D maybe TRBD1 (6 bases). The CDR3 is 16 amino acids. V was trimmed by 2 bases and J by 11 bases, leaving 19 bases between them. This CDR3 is CASSLLQRGGGTPLHF. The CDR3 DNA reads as TGTGCCAGCAGTTTATTACAGAGAGGGGGTGGTACACCCCTCCACTTT.

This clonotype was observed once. The CDR3 here is CASSLNNVVADTQYF. The CDR3 DNA sequence: TGTGCCAGCAGTTTAAACAACGTAGTCGCAGATACGCAGTATTTT. V usage is TRBV12-3 or TRBV12-4 and J usage is TRBJ2-3; D unresolved. This CDR3 spans 15 amino acids. V lost 2 bases to trimming and J lost 4 bases, with 13 bases between them.

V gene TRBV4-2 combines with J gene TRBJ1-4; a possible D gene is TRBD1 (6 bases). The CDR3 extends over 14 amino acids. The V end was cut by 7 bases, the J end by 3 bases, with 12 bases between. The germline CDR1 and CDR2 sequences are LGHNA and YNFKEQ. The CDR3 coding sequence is TGTGCCAGCACCCTAGGGGGGGCTAATGAAAAACTGTTTTTT. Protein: CASTLGGANEKLFF.

The CDR3 DNA reads as TGCAGTGCTTCTTCGGACAGGGAAGAGACCCAGTACTTC. Its translation is CSASSDREETQYF. The gene calls are TRBV20-1 and TRBJ2-5, with TRBD1 matching over 8 bases. The CDR3 runs to 13 residues. CDR1 and CDR2 from the germline V gene are DFQATT and SNEGSKA (reference sequence). V lost 5 bases, J lost 3 bases, and 5 bases stayed unmatched.

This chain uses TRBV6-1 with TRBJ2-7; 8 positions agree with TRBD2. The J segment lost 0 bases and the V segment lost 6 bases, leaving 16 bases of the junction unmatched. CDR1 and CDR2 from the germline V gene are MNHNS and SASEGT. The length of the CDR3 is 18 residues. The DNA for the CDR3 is TGTGCCAGCAGATCCGGGACTAGAGGTATTCCAAGCTCCTACGAGCAGTACTTC. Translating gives CASRSGTRGIPSSYEQYF.